Presented here are 9 T cell receptor beta chains from one specimen sequenced in a study of cytomegalovirus exposure and HLA in healthy donors. Both 60 Vbeta primers and 13 Jbeta primers went into the PCR. TCRdb's copy holds only in-frame clones and misses some; the assay was immunoSEQ multiplex PCR. The data show under 200,000 clones, with around 80% seen just once and around 2% held by the top ten. Input material: PBMCs. The receptors come from a woman between 18 and 30 years old in good health and CMV-seropositive.

This rearrangement joins TRBV10-3 to TRBJ2-7, with D possibly TRBD2 on 7 matching bases. The V and J ends lost 7 bases and 3 bases respectively, with 31 bases between them. The CDR3 loop spans 19 amino acids. CDR1 and CDR2 from the germline V gene are ENHRY and SYGVKD. CDR3 region: CAITSLPRGAVFPNYEQYV. Here the CDR3 DNA reads TGTGCCATCACCTCCTTGCCCCGGGGGGCCGTCTTCCCCAACTACGAGCAGTACGTC.

The chain employs TRBV7-9 and TRBJ1-2, with D possibly TRBD1 on 5 matching bases. Trimming left V 1 base short and J 4 bases short, with 7 bases between. From germline, CDR1 is SEHNR and CDR2 FQNEAQ (reference sequence). The CDR3 is made up of 13 amino acids. The CDR3, as DNA: TGTGCCAGCAGCTTAGGACAGACCTATGGCTACACCTTC. Amino acids: CASSLGQTYGYTF.

This clone appeared a few times. The genes are TRBV5-1 and TRBJ1-6; TRBD1 agrees at 8 bases. The germline CDR1 and CDR2 sequences are SGHRS and YFSETQ. The CDR3 extends over 16 amino acids. Trimming at V came to 6 bases and at J to 5 bases, leaving 10 bases not matched to a gene. CDR3 protein: CASIGTGTGNNSPLHF. CDR3 in DNA: TGCGCCAGCATTGGGACCGGGACAGGTAATAATTCACCCCTCCACTTT.

The chain carries TRBV28 and TRBJ2-1; 12 bases line up with TRBD2. The CDR3 runs to 17 residues. V dropped 3 bases and J dropped 4; count of bases not matched to a gene: 7. Germline values: CDR1 MDHEN, CDR2 SYDVKM. CDR3 bases: TGTGCCAGCAGTTTTGATCTAGCGGGGGGGTTTTACAATGAGCAGTTCTTC. Translating gives CASSFDLAGGFYNEQFF.

V gene TRBV7-6 combines with J gene TRBJ1-1, with 7 bases lining up with TRBD1. The germline V gene has CDR1 SGHVS and CDR2 FNYEAQ. The CDR3 length is 16 residues. V shed 5 bases and J 0 bases; nucleotides not matched to a gene: 9. CDR3 residues: CASSLRRQGLNTEAFF. The CDR3 region has the DNA TGTGCCAGCAGCCTAAGGAGACAGGGATTGAACACTGAAGCTTTCTTT.

This clone was seen a few times. The genes are TRBV6-5 and TRBJ1-2; tentatively, D is TRBD1 (6 bases). CDR1 MNHEY and CDR2 SVGAGI come from the germline V gene. This CDR3 is 14 amino acids long. Deletions cut 5 bases from V and 4 bases from J, with 14 bases between. CDR3 bases: TGTGCCAGCAGTGAAGGGGGGGAGTTCTATGGCTACACCTTC. Amino acids: CASSEGGEFYGYTF.

A note on this clone: Sequence at one end of the junction differs from germline and may be a read error. The same CDR3 arises from other DNA sequences in this sample as well. The CDR3 DNA is TGCGCCAGCAGCTTGGAGGGCTCTGGGGCCAACGGCCTGACTTTC. It codes for CASSLEGSGANGLTF. The chain couples TRBV5-1 to TRBJ2-6, with TRBD1 as a possible D gene (5 bases). The CDR3 sequence is 15 residues long. From germline, CDR1 is SGHRS and CDR2 YFSETQ. The whole variable domain, filled in from reference TRBV5-1 and TRBJ2-6, reads KAGVTQTPRYLIKTRGQQVTLSCSPISGHRSVSWYQQTPGQGLQFLFEYFSETQRNKGNFPGRFSGRQFSNSRSEMNVSTLELGDSALYLCASSLEGSGANGLTFGAGSRLTVL.

The gene calls are TRBV30 and TRBJ1-2; a weak D match, TRBD1 (5 bases). Germline V gene lookup returns CDR1 GTSNPN and CDR2 SVGIG (reference sequence). This CDR3 is 14 amino acids long. The V and J ends lost 2 bases and 4 bases respectively, with 14 bases between them. CDR3 bases: TGTGCCTGGAGTACCCCGGGCGGGGGCTATGGCTACACCTTC. Its translation: CAWSTPGGGYGYTF.

This clone was picked up a small number of times. The chain links TRBV6-1 to TRBJ1-3; TRBD1 might be the D (6 bases). Trimming took off 8 bases at V and 4 bases at J, with 12 bases between the two ends. This CDR3 has 13 amino acids. Germline values: CDR1 MNHNS, CDR2 SASEGT. The CDR3 region has the DNA TGTGCCAGCCCAGGGGCGACCGGAAACACCATATATTTT. This gives the protein CASPGATGNTIYF.